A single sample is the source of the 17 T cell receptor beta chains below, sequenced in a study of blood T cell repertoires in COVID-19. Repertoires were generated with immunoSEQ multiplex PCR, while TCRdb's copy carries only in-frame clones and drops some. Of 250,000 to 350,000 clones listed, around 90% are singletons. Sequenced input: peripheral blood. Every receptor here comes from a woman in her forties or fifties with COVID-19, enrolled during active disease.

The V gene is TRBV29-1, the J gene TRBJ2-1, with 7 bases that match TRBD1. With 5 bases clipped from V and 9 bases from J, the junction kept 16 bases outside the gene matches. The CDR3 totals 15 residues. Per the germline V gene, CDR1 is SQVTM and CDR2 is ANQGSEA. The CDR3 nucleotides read TGCAGCGTTCCCCAGCTAAAGGGGGCGTTTCCTGAGCAGTTCTTC. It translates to CSVPQLKGAFPEQFF.

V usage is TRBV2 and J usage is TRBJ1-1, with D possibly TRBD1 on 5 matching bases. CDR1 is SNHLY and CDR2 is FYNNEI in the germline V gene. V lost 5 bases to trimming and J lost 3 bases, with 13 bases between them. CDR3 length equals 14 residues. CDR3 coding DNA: TGTGCCAGCAGTCTTCAGGGTCTCCACACTGAAGCTTTCTTT. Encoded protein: CASSLQGLHTEAFF.

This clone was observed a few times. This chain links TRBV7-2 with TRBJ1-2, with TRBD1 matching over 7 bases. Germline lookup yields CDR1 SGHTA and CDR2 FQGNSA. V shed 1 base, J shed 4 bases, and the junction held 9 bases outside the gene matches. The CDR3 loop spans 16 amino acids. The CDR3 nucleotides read TGTGCCAGCAGCTTAGTCGCCGGGCAGGGGGGCTATGGCTACACCTTC. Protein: CASSLVAGQGGYGYTF.

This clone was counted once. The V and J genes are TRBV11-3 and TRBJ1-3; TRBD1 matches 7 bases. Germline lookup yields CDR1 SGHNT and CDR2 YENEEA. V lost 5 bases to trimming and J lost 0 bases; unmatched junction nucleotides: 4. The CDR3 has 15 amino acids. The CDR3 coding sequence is TGTGCCAGCAGCCCCGGGACAGACTCTGGAAACACCATATATTTT. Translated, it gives CASSPGTDSGNTIYF.

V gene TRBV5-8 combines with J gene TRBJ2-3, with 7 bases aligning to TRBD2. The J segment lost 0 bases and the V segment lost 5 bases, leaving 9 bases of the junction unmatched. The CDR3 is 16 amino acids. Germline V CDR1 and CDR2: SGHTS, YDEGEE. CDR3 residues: CASSGAGRHSTDTQYF. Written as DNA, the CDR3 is TGTGCCAGCAGTGGGGCCGGGAGGCACAGCACAGATACGCAGTATTTT.

In nucleotides, the CDR3 is TGTGCCAGCTCACCATCGTTGGGACAGGGCCAAGAGACCCAGTACTTC. Translated, it gives CASSPSLGQGQETQYF. This chain uses TRBV18 with TRBJ2-5; 9 nucleotides line up with TRBD1. Germline CDR1 is KGHSH and CDR2 is LQKENI. V lost 2 bases, J lost 1 base, and 5 bases stayed unmatched. This CDR3 contains 16 residues.

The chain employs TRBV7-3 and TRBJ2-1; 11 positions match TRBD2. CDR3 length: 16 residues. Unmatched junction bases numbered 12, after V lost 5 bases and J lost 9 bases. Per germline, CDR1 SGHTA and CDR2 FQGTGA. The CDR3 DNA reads TGTGCCAGCAGCCCCCAGGGGACTAGCGGCAAAATTGAGCAGTTCTTC. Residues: CASSPQGTSGKIEQFF.

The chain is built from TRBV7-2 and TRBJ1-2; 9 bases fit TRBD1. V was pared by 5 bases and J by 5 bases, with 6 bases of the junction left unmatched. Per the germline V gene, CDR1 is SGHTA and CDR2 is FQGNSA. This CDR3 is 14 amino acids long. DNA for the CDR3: TGTGCCAGCAGCCAACAGGGGGCCCCGTATGGCTACACCTTC. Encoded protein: CASSQQGAPYGYTF.

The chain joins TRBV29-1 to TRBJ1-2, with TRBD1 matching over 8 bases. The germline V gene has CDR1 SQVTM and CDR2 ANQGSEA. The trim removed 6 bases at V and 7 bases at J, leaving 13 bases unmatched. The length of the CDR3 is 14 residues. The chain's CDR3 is CSVGTGLGWGGYTF. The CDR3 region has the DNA TGCAGCGTCGGGACAGGCCTTGGTTGGGGTGGCTACACCTTC.

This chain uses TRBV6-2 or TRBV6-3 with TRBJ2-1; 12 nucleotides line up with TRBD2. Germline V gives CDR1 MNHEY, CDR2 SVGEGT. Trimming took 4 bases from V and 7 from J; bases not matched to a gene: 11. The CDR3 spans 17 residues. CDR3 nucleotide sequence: TGTGCCAGCAGTTTATCGACTAGCGGGAGCCCCTGGAATGAGCAGTTCTTC. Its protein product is CASSLSTSGSPWNEQFF.

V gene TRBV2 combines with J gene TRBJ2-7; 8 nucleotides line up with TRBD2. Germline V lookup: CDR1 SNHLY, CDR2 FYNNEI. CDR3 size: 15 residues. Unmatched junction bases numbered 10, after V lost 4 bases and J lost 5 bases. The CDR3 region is CASSVQPRGGDEQYF. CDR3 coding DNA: TGTGCCAGCAGTGTCCAACCCCGGGGGGGGGACGAGCAGTACTTC.

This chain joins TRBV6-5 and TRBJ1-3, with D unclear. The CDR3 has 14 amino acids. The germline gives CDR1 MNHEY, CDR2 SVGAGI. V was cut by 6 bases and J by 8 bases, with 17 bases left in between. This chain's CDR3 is CASRAPGSRHTIYF. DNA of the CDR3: TGTGCCAGCAGGGCCCCGGGGTCCCGACACACCATATATTTT.

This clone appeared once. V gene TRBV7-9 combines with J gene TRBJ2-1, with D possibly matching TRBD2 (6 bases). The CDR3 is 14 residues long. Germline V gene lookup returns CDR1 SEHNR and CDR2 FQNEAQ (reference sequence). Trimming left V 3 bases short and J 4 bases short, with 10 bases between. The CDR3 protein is CASSLGGPYNEQFF. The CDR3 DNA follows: TGTGCCAGCAGCTTGGGAGGCCCATACAATGAGCAGTTCTTC.

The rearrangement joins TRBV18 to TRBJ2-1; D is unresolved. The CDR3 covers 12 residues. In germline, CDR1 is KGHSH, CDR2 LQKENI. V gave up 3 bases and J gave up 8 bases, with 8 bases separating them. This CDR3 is CASSPSRDEQFF. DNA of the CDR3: TGTGCCAGCTCACCCTCCCGGGATGAGCAGTTCTTC.

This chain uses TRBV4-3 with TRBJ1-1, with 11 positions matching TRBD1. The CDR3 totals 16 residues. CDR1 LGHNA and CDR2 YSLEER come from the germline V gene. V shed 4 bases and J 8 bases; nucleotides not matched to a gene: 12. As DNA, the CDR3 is TGCGCCAGCAGCCGTGGACAGGGGGCGGGGGCTGTAGAAGCTTTCTTT. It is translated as CASSRGQGAGAVEAFF.

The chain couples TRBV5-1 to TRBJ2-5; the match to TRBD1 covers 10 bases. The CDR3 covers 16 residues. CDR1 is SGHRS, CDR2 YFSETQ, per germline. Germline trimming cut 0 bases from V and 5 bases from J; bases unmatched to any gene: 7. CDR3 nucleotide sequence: TGCGCCAGCAGCTTGGGGGACAGGGGCGGGATTGAGACCCAGTACTTC. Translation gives CASSLGDRGGIETQYF.

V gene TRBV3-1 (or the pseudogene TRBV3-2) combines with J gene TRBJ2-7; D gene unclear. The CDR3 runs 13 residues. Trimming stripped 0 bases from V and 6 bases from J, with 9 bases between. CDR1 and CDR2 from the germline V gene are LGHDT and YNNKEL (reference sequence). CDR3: CASSQDLVREQYF. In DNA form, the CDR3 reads TGTGCCAGCAGCCAAGACCTAGTGCGCGAGCAGTACTTC.